One sample yielded the 5 T cell receptor beta chains listed below, sequenced in a study of regulatory T cells in long-lasting Graves disease. CDR3 regions were amplified by Arm-PCR using iRepertoire HTBI primers to build TCR beta libraries. TCRdb used MiXCR to reprocess the multiplex PCR reads, holding one entry per CDR3 protein. This sample has roughly 440,000 distinct CDR3 sequences; over 15% occur once, and the top ten carry 20% to 25%. Sample time point: newly diagnosed GD, antithyroid drugs for less than 3 months. RNA extracted from PBMCs served as the sequencing template. The same data also contributed to another study, on T cells in Graves' hyperthyroidism and ophthalmopathy.

The material sequenced was peripheral blood mononuclear cells (PBMCs), taken at new diagnosis, from a patient treated with antithyroid drugs. The receptors were gathered from a woman aged 18-35 years with Graves disease.

V and J are TRBV20-1 and TRBJ1-1; 7 nucleotides match TRBD1. CDR1 is DFQATT and CDR2 is SNEGSKA in the germline V gene (reference sequence). This CDR3 has 16 amino acids. V shed 5 bases, J shed 0 bases, and the junction held 12 bases outside the gene matches. In DNA form, the CDR3 reads TGCAGTGCTCTCAGACGGGACAGAACACTGAACACTGAAGCTTTCTTT. This translates into CSALRRDRTLNTEAFF.

This clonotype was counted a few times. The rearrangement links TRBV27 to TRBJ1-5; D ambiguous. This CDR3 region has 12 residues. Germline CDR1 and CDR2: MNHEY and SMNVEV (reference sequence). With 5 bases removed from V and 4 bases from J, the gap between germline ends came to 6 bases. CDR3 sequence: CASSEYNQPQHF. CDR3 nucleotide sequence: TGTGCCAGCAGTGAATATAATCAGCCCCAGCATTTT.

The sample holds many counts of this clonotype. The rearrangement joins TRBV28 to TRBJ2-7; D tentatively fits TRBD1 or TRBD2 (6 bases each). The ends were cut back, 5 bases at V and 3 bases at J, with 14 bases in the middle. Looked up from germline, CDR1 is MDHEN and CDR2 is SYDVKM. CDR3 length equals 14 residues. The chain's CDR3 is CASSMWGAHYEQYF. DNA of the CDR3: TGTGCCAGCAGTATGTGGGGGGCGCACTACGAGCAGTACTTC.

This clonotype has only a few counts. The chain uses TRBV16 and TRBJ2-2; 7 bases agree with TRBD2. Per germline, CDR1 KGHSY and CDR2 FQNENV. V was clipped by 2 bases and J by 8 bases; unmatched bases: 5. This CDR3 spans 14 amino acids. CDR3 in amino acids: CASSQVTSRGELFF. CDR3 DNA sequence: TGTGCCAGCAGCCAAGTGACTAGCAGAGGGGAGCTGTTTTTT.

The sample holds a few counts of this clonotype. The CDR3 nucleotides are TGTGCCAGCAGGAGAACAGGGAATTCCTACAATGAGCAGTTCTTC. Its protein is CASRRTGNSYNEQFF. The chain joins TRBV6-1 to TRBJ2-1; TRBD1 might be the D (6 bases). CDR1 and CDR2 from the germline V gene are MNHNS and SASEGT. V gave up 6 bases and J gave up 1 base, with 13 bases separating them. This CDR3 region has 15 residues.